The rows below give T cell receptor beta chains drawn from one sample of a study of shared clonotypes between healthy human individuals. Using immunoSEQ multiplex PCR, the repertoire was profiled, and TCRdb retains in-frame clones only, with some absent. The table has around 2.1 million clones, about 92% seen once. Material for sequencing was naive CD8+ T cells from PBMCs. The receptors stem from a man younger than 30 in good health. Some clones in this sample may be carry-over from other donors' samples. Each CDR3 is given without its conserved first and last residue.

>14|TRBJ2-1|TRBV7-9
ASSFPLAGGPNEQF
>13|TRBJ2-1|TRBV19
ASSIALQGILEQF
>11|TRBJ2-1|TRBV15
ATSSHSYNEQF
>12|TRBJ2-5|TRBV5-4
ASSLGGGAETQY
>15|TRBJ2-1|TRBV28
ASSSPVAGRYYNEQF
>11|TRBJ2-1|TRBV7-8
ASSLFRGYEQF
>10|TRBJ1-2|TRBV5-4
ASSGQGWGYT
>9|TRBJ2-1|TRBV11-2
ASSSRGEQF
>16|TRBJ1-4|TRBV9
ASSVGGEGLLTNEKLF
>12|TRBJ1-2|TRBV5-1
ASSLGRVGYGYT
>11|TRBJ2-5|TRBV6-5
ASRTSYQETQY
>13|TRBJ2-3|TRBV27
ASRDTSRGGDTQY
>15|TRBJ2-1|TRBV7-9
ASSLGVSGSSYNEQF